The 21 T cell receptor beta chains in this list originate from one sample, sequenced in a study of cytomegalovirus exposure and HLA in healthy donors (dated by TCRdb to about 2017). Library preparation used the immunoSEQ multiplex PCR assay. For the multiplex PCR, a mixture combining 60 forward primers for TCR Vbeta segments and 13 reverse primers for TCR Jbeta segments was used. The table comes from immuneACCESS by way of TCRdb, which keeps in-frame sequences with V and J called. Part of the clones is missing from these tables; in studies checked, under half for an unresolved V gene and the rest for unknown reasons. This sample has hundreds of thousands of clones in its table, and around four fifths of those were observed once. The ten largest clonotypes hold less than 3.5% of the sample. The sample comprised PBMCs. The receptor set was obtained from a woman aged 60-70 years in good health and CMV-seropositive.

This clone was counted once. The V and J genes are TRBV5-1 and TRBJ2-1, with 10 bases aligning to TRBD2. Per the germline V gene, CDR1 is SGHRS and CDR2 is YFSETQ. J was trimmed by 7 bases and V by 2 bases; bases with no gene match: 6. The CDR3 is 15 residues long. The CDR3 here is CASSFLAGAENEQFF. The CDR3 DNA sequence: TGCGCCAGCAGCTTTCTAGCGGGGGCTGAGAATGAGCAGTTCTTC.

CDR3 coding DNA: TGTGCCAGCAGCTTGTTGCCTAGCGGGAACCACGAGCAGTACTTC. Translation gives CASSLLPSGNHEQYF. The rearrangement joins TRBV5-4 to TRBJ2-7; 9 nucleotides agree with TRBD2. Germline V gives CDR1 SGHNT, CDR2 YYREEE (reference sequence). The CDR3 runs to 15 residues. V gave up 1 base and J gave up 5 bases; unmatched junction bases: 7.

The chain carries TRBV28 and TRBJ1-6; a possible D gene is TRBD1 (6 bases). Germline loops: CDR1 MDHEN, CDR2 SYDVKM. This CDR3 spans 16 amino acids. V lost 5 bases to trimming and J lost 4 bases, with 15 bases between them. The CDR3 spells CASSPYRTVYNSPLHF. The CDR3 coding sequence is TGTGCCAGCAGTCCATACCGGACAGTATATAATTCACCCCTCCACTTT.

In regard to this clone: Different DNA sequences within this sample yield the same CDR3. The rearrangement links TRBV7-2 to TRBJ1-1, with D maybe TRBD1 (5 bases). Germline CDR1 and CDR2: SGHTA and FQGNSA. The V and J ends lost 5 bases and 1 base respectively, with 8 bases between them. CDR3 length: 13 residues. This CDR3 is CASSPTGNTEAFF. CDR3 nucleotide sequence: TGTGCCAGCAGCCCCACAGGGAACACTGAAGCTTTCTTT.

J is TRBJ1-5 and V is TRBV5-5; tentatively, D is TRBD1 (6 bases). The ends were cut back, 1 base at V and 5 bases at J, with 10 bases in the middle. The CDR3 loop spans 14 amino acids. Germline lookup yields CDR1 SGHKS and CDR2 YYEKEE (reference sequence). The CDR3: CASSLWSGDQPQHF. CDR3 in DNA: TGTGCCAGCAGCTTGTGGTCAGGGGATCAGCCCCAGCATTTT.

The chain is built from TRBV10-3 and TRBJ2-7; 10 bases map to TRBD2. V lost 0 bases and J lost 6; bases outside the gene matches: 5. The germline CDR1 and CDR2 sequences are ENHRY and SYGVKD. There are 15 residues in the CDR3. In DNA, the CDR3 is TGTGCCATCAGTGAGTCCCAGGCTAGCGGGAGCGAGCAGTACTTC. This translates into CAISESQASGSEQYF.

V is TRBV5-4 and J is TRBJ1-1, with D possibly TRBD1 on 5 matching bases. This CDR3 region has 14 residues. V gave up 4 bases and J gave up 4 bases, with 14 bases separating them. Per the germline V gene, CDR1 is SGHNT and CDR2 is YYREEE (reference sequence). The CDR3 reads CASSTGRWSTEAFF. The CDR3 DNA reads TGTGCCAGCAGCACAGGACGGTGGAGCACTGAAGCTTTCTTT.

V gene TRBV5-5 combines with J gene TRBJ2-7; 11 bases fit TRBD1. Germline values: CDR1 SGHKS, CDR2 YYEKEE (reference sequence). The CDR3 length is 14 residues. The J segment lost 6 bases and the V segment lost 10 bases, leaving 12 bases of the junction unmatched. The CDR3: CASQPGQGAIEQYF. CDR3 nucleotide sequence: TGTGCCTCGCAACCCGGACAGGGGGCGATCGAGCAGTACTTC.

This clone showed up just once. This rearrangement joins TRBV10-3 to TRBJ1-5; D gene uncertain. V was shortened by 4 bases and J by 1 base, with 11 bases between the two germline ends. This CDR3 has 15 amino acids. The germline V gene has CDR1 ENHRY and CDR2 SYGVKD. The CDR3: CAISVSGNSNQPQHF. Written as DNA, the CDR3 is TGTGCCATCAGTGTTTCGGGGAACAGCAATCAGCCCCAGCATTTT.

The V call is TRBV5-1, the J call TRBJ1-2, with no clear D. CDR1 is SGHRS, CDR2 YFSETQ, per germline. Between the trimmed V and J ends, which lost 0 bases and 10 bases, there was a span of 22 bases. The CDR3 contains 16 residues. The CDR3: CASSLGAGFKIDVYTF. CDR3 nucleotides: TGCGCCAGCAGCTTGGGCGCAGGCTTCAAGATTGATGTCTACACCTTC.

The rearrangement links TRBV27 to TRBJ1-1, with unresolved D. Germline V gene sequence: CDR1 MNHEY, CDR2 SMNVEV (reference sequence). Trimming removed 7 bases at V and 3 bases at J, with 18 bases between. The CDR3 is 15 residues long. CDR3 nucleotide sequence: TGTGCCAGCACCCCCCTAAACGCGGGTTACACTGAAGCTTTCTTT. It encodes CASTPLNAGYTEAFF.

V usage is TRBV7-9 and J usage is TRBJ1-1, with 10 bases matching TRBD1. The V gene end was trimmed by 3 bases and the J gene end by 3 bases; junction bases not matched to a gene: 4. The CDR3 spans 15 residues. Germline CDR1 is SEHNR and CDR2 is FQNEAQ (reference sequence). CDR3 nucleotides: TGTGCCAGCAGCTTGGGACAGGGGATCGACACTGAAGCTTTCTTT. Protein sequence: CASSLGQGIDTEAFF. Combining the CDR3 with reference TRBV7-9 and TRBJ1-1 gives the whole variable domain DTGVSQNPRHKITKRGQNVTFRCDPISEHNRLYWYRQTLGQGPEFLTYFQNEAQLEKSRLLSDRFSAERPKGSFSTLEIQRTEQGDSAMYLCASSLGQGIDTEAFFGQGTRLTVV.

The V and J genes are TRBV2 and TRBJ2-7, with TRBD1 identical over 8 bases. CDR1 is SNHLY and CDR2 is FYNNEI in the germline V gene. The V gene end was trimmed by 3 bases and the J gene end by 3 bases; junction bases not matched to a gene: 7. The CDR3 covers 15 residues. The CDR3 here is CASSEASRGRYEQYF. The DNA for the CDR3 is TGTGCCAGCAGTGAGGCGAGCAGGGGGCGCTACGAGCAGTACTTC.

This clone was observed a single time. The chain employs TRBV7-2 and TRBJ2-1, with TRBD2 matching over 8 bases. V gave up 5 bases and J gave up 6 bases; unmatched junction bases: 3. Germline V gene sequence: CDR1 SGHTA, CDR2 FQGNSA. The length of the CDR3 is 13 residues. Written as DNA, the CDR3 is TGTGCCAGCAGCCCGGCGGGAGGCAATGAGCAGTTCTTC. This encodes CASSPAGGNEQFF.

The genes are TRBV27 and TRBJ2-7; D remains unclear. The CDR3 consists of 13 residues. V gave up 4 bases and J gave up 4 bases, with 11 bases separating them. Germline CDR1 is MNHEY and CDR2 is SMNVEV (reference sequence). CDR3 sequence (DNA): TGTGCCAGCAGTTCCCCCTTCGTGTACGAGCAGTACTTC. This encodes CASSSPFVYEQYF.

This clone was counted once. The rearrangement links TRBV6-1 to TRBJ1-3; D is unresolved. With 8 bases removed from V and 4 bases from J, the gap between germline ends came to 9 bases. This CDR3 comprises 12 residues. Germline CDR1 and CDR2: MNHNS and SASEGT. As DNA, the CDR3 is TGTGCCAGCGTCACAGACGGAAACACCATATATTTT. Protein: CASVTDGNTIYF.

The chain uses TRBV21-1 and TRBJ2-7; the table's D call, TRBD2, has no DNA check behind it. TRBV21-1 counts as a pseudogene. The CDR3 has 12 residues. The CDR3 DNA follows: TGTGCCAGCTATATGAGCTCCTACGAGCAGTACTTC. As protein: CASYMSSYEQYF.

The CDR3 protein is CAWTQGMNTEAFF. The CDR3 nucleotides are TGTGCCTGGACGCAGGGGATGAACACTGAAGCTTTCTTT. This rearrangement joins TRBV30 to TRBJ1-1; tentative D call: TRBD1 (6 bases). The CDR3 is made up of 13 amino acids. Germline V gene sequence: CDR1 GTSNPN, CDR2 SVGIG (reference sequence). V lost 4 bases and J 0 bases, leaving 9 bases between the germline ends. The variable domain in full, completed from reference TRBV30 and TRBJ1-1, reads SQTIHQWPATLVQPVGSPLSLECTVEGTSNPNLYWYRQAAGRGLQLLFYSVGIGQISSEVPQNLSASRPQDRQFILSSKKLLLSDSGFYLCAWTQGMNTEAFFGQGTRLTVV.

J is TRBJ2-7 and V is TRBV6-6, with D perhaps TRBD1 (6 bases). Germline values: CDR1 MNHNY, CDR2 SVGAGI (reference sequence). The CDR3 has 14 residues. The germline V and J ends were trimmed by 2 bases and 6 bases, with 14 bases remaining between them. CDR3 residues: CASSYGPGVAEQYF. In DNA, the CDR3 is TGTGCCAGCAGTTACGGCCCAGGGGTGGCCGAGCAGTACTTC.

V and J are TRBV29-1 and TRBJ1-1; D call uncertain. The V and J ends lost 0 bases and 10 bases respectively, with 9 bases between them. From germline, CDR1 is SQVTM and CDR2 ANQGSEA. The CDR3 is 11 residues long. CDR3 bases: TGCAGCGTTGAAGATGGTAGAAGAGCTTTCTTT. Translated, it gives CSVEDGRRAFF.

This clone showed up just a few times. The chain employs TRBV27 and TRBJ1-1; 9 nucleotides agree with TRBD1. This CDR3 is built from 12 residues. Trimming cost V 5 bases and J 11 bases; bases outside gene matches: 6. CDR1 and CDR2 from the germline V gene are MNHEY and SMNVEV (reference sequence). DNA of the CDR3: TGTGCCAGCAGTCCCGGGACAGGGTGGGCTTTCTTT. Protein product: CASSPGTGWAFF.